These 10 T cell receptor beta chains were sequenced from one sample in a study of spatial heterogeneity in lung cancer. Each CDR3 protein gets one entry after TCRdb re-called the 5' RACE reads with MiXCR. This sample has 1,500 to 2,000 distinct CDR3 sequences; 5.3% occur once, and the top ten carry approximately 23%. Stated time point: sample taken at primary tumor resection. The starting material was normal lung tissue next to the tumor, obtained at surgery. These receptors were collected from a female donor with early-stage non-small cell lung cancer.

By share, this clonotype counts as medium-sized. V and J are TRBV5-1 and TRBJ2-3, with D possibly matching TRBD1 (5 bases). Trimming removed 2 bases at V and 5 bases at J, with 12 bases between. The CDR3 is 14 residues long. The germline V gene encodes CDR1 SGHRS and CDR2 YFSETQ. The CDR3 loop reads CASSFLTGGDTQYF. DNA for the CDR3: TGCGCCAGCAGCTTCCTAACAGGCGGAGATACGCAGTATTTT.

This clonotype is deemed medium-sized (0.01 to 0.1%). The chain links TRBV4-1 to TRBJ1-1; D gene unclear. Germline V gene sequence: CDR1 MGHRA, CDR2 YSYEKL. V was shortened by 4 bases and J by 1 base, with 7 bases between the two germline ends. CDR3 length equals 13 residues. The CDR3 loop reads CASSLIENTEAFF. CDR3 DNA sequence: TGCGCCAGCAGCCTTATCGAGAACACTGAAGCTTTCTTT.

This clonotype rates as large (0.1 to 1%). This rearrangement joins TRBV24-1 to TRBJ2-7; D is unresolved. CDR1 KGHDR and CDR2 SFDVKD come from the germline V gene. V lost 5 bases to trimming and J lost 2 bases, with 18 bases between them. The CDR3 is 16 amino acids. CDR3 in amino acids: CATSGGSGNRAYEQYF. In DNA, the CDR3 is TGTGCCACCAGTGGAGGTTCGGGCAATCGGGCCTACGAGCAGTACTTC.

This clonotype is medium-sized (0.01 to 0.1%). In DNA, the CDR3 is TGCGCCAGCAGCCAAGATGCCGGGGCCAGGTTTGAGCAGTACTTC. Residues: CASSQDAGARFEQYF. V gene TRBV4-3 combines with J gene TRBJ2-7; either TRBD1 or TRBD2 may supply D (5 bases each). With 0 bases removed from V and 7 bases from J, the gap between germline ends came to 16 bases. Germline loops: CDR1 LGHNA, CDR2 YSLEER. The CDR3 is 15 amino acids.

This clonotype is large in the sample. The chain carries TRBV20-1 and TRBJ1-4, with TRBD1 matching over 8 bases. Germline loops: CDR1 DFQATT, CDR2 SNEGSKA (reference sequence). The junction had 7 bases not matched to a gene; V was cut back by 5 bases and J by 5 bases. The CDR3 is 14 residues long. The CDR3 loop is CSAPQGAGNEKLFF. The DNA for the CDR3 is TGCAGTGCTCCTCAGGGGGCGGGAAATGAAAAACTGTTTTTT.

This clonotype is categorized as medium-sized. The chain carries TRBV7-9 and TRBJ1-1; TRBD1 might be the D (6 bases). The V gene's germline CDR1 is SEHNR and CDR2 FQNEAQ (reference sequence). Trimming pared 8 bases from V and 0 bases from J, leaving 13 bases between. The CDR3 is 14 amino acids. CDR3 amino acids: CASGQTAMNTEAFF. CDR3 coding DNA: TGTGCCAGCGGACAGACAGCCATGAACACTGAAGCTTTCTTT. Together with reference TRBV7-9 and TRBJ1-1, the CDR3 gives the full variable domain: DTGVSQNPRHKITKRGQNVTFRCDPISEHNRLYWYRQTLGQGPEFLTYFQNEAQLEKSRLLSDRFSAERPKGSFSTLEIQRTEQGDSAMYLCASGQTAMNTEAFFGQGTRLTVV.

The chain has TRBV12-3 or TRBV12-4 and TRBJ2-5; tentatively, D is TRBD2 (5 bases). This CDR3 comprises 14 residues. With 2 bases removed from V and 2 bases from J, the gap between germline ends came to 9 bases. The DNA for the CDR3 is TGTGCCAGCAGTTTACCGGGGTCACAAGAGACCCAGTACTTC. This codes for CASSLPGSQETQYF.

This clonotype has a count of ten or more. The gene calls are TRBV28 and TRBJ2-2, with TRBD1 matching over 9 bases. This CDR3 contains 17 residues. Looked up from germline, CDR1 is MDHEN and CDR2 is SYDVKM. The V and J ends lost 5 bases and 5 bases, in that order; junction bases with no gene match: 12. CDR3 nucleotides: TGTGCCAGCAGTCACCGGGACAGGGAAATCAGGACCGGGGAGCTGTTTTTT. Amino acids: CASSHRDREIRTGELFF.

V gene TRBV20-1 combines with J gene TRBJ2-2; 7 nucleotides match TRBD1. V was pared by 2 bases and J by 2 bases, with 2 bases of the junction left unmatched. CDR1 and CDR2 from the germline V gene are DFQATT and SNEGSKA (reference sequence). The CDR3 sequence is 14 residues long. CDR3 DNA: TGCAGTGCTAGACGGGACAGTAACACCGGGGAGCTGTTTTTT. Translation: CSARRDSNTGELFF.

This clonotype is termed large (0.1 to 1%). The chain uses TRBV19 and TRBJ1-5; D unclear. Trimming removed 3 bases at V and 7 bases at J, with 13 bases between. CDR1 and CDR2 from the germline V gene are LNHDA and SQIVND (reference sequence). This CDR3 has 14 residues. DNA of the CDR3: TGTGCCAGTAGTATTGTGGCTTATGGGCAGCCCCAGCATTTT. Encoded protein: CASSIVAYGQPQHF.